The 14 T cell receptor beta chains below come from one sample, sequenced in a study of regulatory dendritic cells for organ transplantation. Using immunoSEQ multiplex PCR, the repertoire was profiled, and TCRdb retains in-frame clones only, with some absent. Counted here are under 35,000 clones, about four fifths occurring once; the ten biggest clones make up over 0.35%. Sequenced material: naive CD8+ T cells from blood. The subset here: CD45RA+ naive T cells. All receptors come from a human donor in good health.

The chain links TRBV5-8 to TRBJ2-3; 8 nucleotides line up with TRBD1. The germline V gene encodes CDR1 SGHTS and CDR2 YDEGEE. CDR3 length equals 15 residues. V lost 3 bases and J lost 6; bases outside the gene matches: 9. The CDR3 region has the DNA TGTGCCAGCAGCTCAGATGGACAGGGAATGGATACGCAGTATTTT. It is translated as CASSSDGQGMDTQYF.

This chain uses TRBV7-2 with TRBJ2-7; unclear D gene. The CDR3 consists of 15 residues. Trimming shortened V by 2 bases and J by 0 bases, and 11 bases separated the two germline ends. The V gene's germline CDR1 is SGHTA and CDR2 FQGNSA. The CDR3 here is CASSLLPRSSYEQYF. CDR3 sequence (DNA): TGTGCCAGCAGCTTATTACCGCGGAGCTCCTACGAGCAGTACTTC. The whole variable domain, remainder taken from reference TRBV7-2 and TRBJ2-7, is GAGVSQSPSNKVTEKGKDVELRCDPISGHTALYWYRQSLGQGLEFLIYFQGNSAPDKSGLPSDRFSAERTGGSVSTLTIQRTQQEDSAVYLCASSLLPRSSYEQYFGPGTRLTVT.

As to this clone: The junction and the germline gene differ at one end; a read error may be behind it. The V and J genes are TRBV5-5 and TRBJ2-5; the D is unclear. The CDR3 covers 15 residues. CDR1 is SGHKS, CDR2 YYEKEE, per germline (reference sequence). The CDR3 protein is CASSLDALREETQYF. The CDR3, as DNA: TGTGCCAGCAGTTTGGACGCCCTCCGGGAAGAGACCCAGTACTTC.

The chain uses TRBV13 and TRBJ2-7; TRBD2 agrees at 10 bases. Per the germline V gene, CDR1 is PRHDT and CDR2 is FYEKMQ (reference sequence). The CDR3 totals 15 residues. J was trimmed by 3 bases and V by 6 bases; bases with no gene match: 8. The DNA of the CDR3 is TGTGCCAGCAGAAGTAGCGGGGGGCCAAACTACGAGCAGTACTTC. Its translation: CASRSSGGPNYEQYF. The full variable domain, in which reference TRBV13 and TRBJ2-7 provide the parts outside the CDR3, is AAGVIQSPRHLIKEKRETATLKCYPIPRHDTVYWYQQGPGQDPQFLISFYEKMQSDKGSIPDRFSAQQFSDYHSELNMSSLELGDSALYFCASRSSGGPNYEQYFGPGTRLTVT.

The CDR3 protein is CASSQDRGLHQPQHF. The CDR3 DNA sequence: TGCGCCAGCAGCCAAGATAGGGGATTACATCAGCCCCAGCATTTT. The V gene is TRBV4-1, the J gene TRBJ1-5, with D possibly TRBD1 on 5 matching bases. Germline V gene lookup returns CDR1 MGHRA and CDR2 YSYEKL. The V end was cut by 0 bases, the J end by 5 bases, with 11 bases between. The CDR3 has 15 residues.

This chain uses TRBV27 with TRBJ2-2; D gene unclear. Germline V lookup: CDR1 MNHEY, CDR2 SMNVEV (reference sequence). CDR3 length equals 13 residues. Trimming left V 5 bases short and J 0 bases short, with 4 bases between. For the CDR3, the DNA is TGTGCCAGCAGTCCCTCGAACACCGGGGAGCTGTTTTTT. Residues: CASSPSNTGELFF.

This chain connects TRBV27 to TRBJ2-7; 10 nucleotides line up with TRBD2. The CDR3 covers 15 residues. V was pared by 2 bases and J by 4 bases, with 5 bases of the junction left unmatched. Germline V gene data show CDR1 as MNHEY and CDR2 as SMNVEV (reference sequence). The CDR3 loop reads CASSLKTSGDYEQYF. CDR3 in DNA: TGTGCCAGCAGTTTAAAAACTAGCGGGGATTACGAGCAGTACTTC.

V usage is TRBV11-1 and J usage is TRBJ2-5; no definite D call. V lost 5 bases and J 0 bases, leaving 7 bases between the germline ends. Per germline, CDR1 SGHAT and CDR2 FQDESV (reference sequence). This CDR3 region has 13 residues. DNA for the CDR3: TGTGCCAGCAGCGACACATACCAAGAGACCCAGTACTTC. This gives the protein CASSDTYQETQYF.

The rearrangement uses TRBV5-1 and TRBJ2-1; D may be TRBD1 (6 bases). V lost 0 bases and J lost 5, with 15 bases in between. CDR3 size: 16 residues. Germline loops: CDR1 SGHRS, CDR2 YFSETQ. This CDR3 reads CASSLGGPRINNEQFF. The CDR3 coding sequence is TGCGCCAGCAGCTTGGGGGGGCCTCGGATAAACAATGAGCAGTTCTTC.

The V call is TRBV7-9, the J call TRBJ2-5; 9 bases match TRBD2. Trimming cost V 3 bases and J 3 bases; bases outside gene matches: 5. CDR1 SEHNR and CDR2 FQNEAQ come from the germline V gene (reference sequence). The CDR3 extends over 15 amino acids. The CDR3 protein is CASSFPLAGKETQYF. In DNA form, the CDR3 reads TGTGCCAGCAGCTTCCCACTAGCGGGTAAAGAGACCCAGTACTTC.

The chain employs TRBV19 and TRBJ1-1; the D gene is possibly TRBD1 (6 bases). Germline V gives CDR1 LNHDA, CDR2 SQIVND (reference sequence). Trimming stripped 3 bases from V and 6 bases from J, with 23 bases between. This CDR3 region has 17 residues. The CDR3: CASSMSTLTGGASEAFF. CDR3 DNA: TGTGCCAGTAGTATGAGCACCCTCACGGGGGGGGCGTCTGAAGCTTTCTTT.

This clone has just one count. The chain links TRBV5-6 to TRBJ1-4; 8 bases align to TRBD1. J lost 3 bases, V lost 4 bases, and 2 bases had no gene match. The germline V gene encodes CDR1 SGHDT and CDR2 YYEEEE. The CDR3 is 14 amino acids. CDR3 DNA: TGTGCCAGCAGCCCGACAGGGGCTAATGAAAAACTGTTTTTT. Protein sequence: CASSPTGANEKLFF.

The chain has TRBV5-1 and TRBJ1-6; 7 positions agree with TRBD1. J was trimmed by 3 bases and V by 3 bases; bases with no gene match: 3. CDR1 and CDR2 from the germline V gene are SGHRS and YFSETQ. CDR3 length: 15 residues. The CDR3 nucleotides are TGCGCCAGCAGCTATCGGGACAGCTATAATTCACCCCTCCACTTT. It yields the protein CASSYRDSYNSPLHF.

A few counts support this clone. This rearrangement joins TRBV4-2 to TRBJ2-7; D possibly corresponds to TRBD1 (7 bases). Germline-derived CDR1 and CDR2 are LGHNA and YNFKEQ. The germline V and J ends were trimmed by 3 bases and 2 bases, with 11 bases remaining between them. The CDR3 is 14 amino acids. The CDR3 loop is CASSQEGQPYEQYF. The CDR3 nucleotides are TGTGCCAGCAGCCAGGAGGGACAGCCCTACGAGCAGTACTTC.